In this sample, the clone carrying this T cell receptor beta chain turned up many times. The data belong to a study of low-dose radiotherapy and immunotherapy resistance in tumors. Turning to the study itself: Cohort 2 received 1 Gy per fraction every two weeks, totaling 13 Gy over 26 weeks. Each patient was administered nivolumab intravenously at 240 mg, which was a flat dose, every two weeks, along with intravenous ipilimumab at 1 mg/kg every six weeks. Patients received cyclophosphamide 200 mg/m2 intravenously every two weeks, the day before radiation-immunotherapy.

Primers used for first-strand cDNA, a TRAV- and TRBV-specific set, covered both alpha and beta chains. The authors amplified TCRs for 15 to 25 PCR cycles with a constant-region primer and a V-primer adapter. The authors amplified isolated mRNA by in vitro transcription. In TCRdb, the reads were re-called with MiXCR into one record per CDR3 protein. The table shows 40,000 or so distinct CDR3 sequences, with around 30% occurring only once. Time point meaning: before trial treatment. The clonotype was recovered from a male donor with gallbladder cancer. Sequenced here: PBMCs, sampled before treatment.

DNA of the CDR3: TGTGCCAGCAGTTATTACAATGAGCAGTTCTTC. It yields the protein CASSYYNEQFF. The V and J genes are TRBV7-2 and TRBJ2-1; D not certain. Trimming left V 6 bases short and J 4 bases short, with 4 bases between. CDR1 and CDR2 from the germline V gene are SGHTA and FQGNSA. The CDR3 spans 11 residues.